Listed below are T cell receptor beta chains from one sample, sequenced in a study of T cell changes during pregnancy in multiple sclerosis. TCRdb keeps only in-frame clones here, not all; method: immunoSEQ multiplex PCR. The sample consists of around 80,000 clones, about 90% of them appearing once. The sample here was peripheral blood, taken before pregnancy. The source is a female donor with multiple sclerosis, enrolled in a pregnancy study. Each CDR3 is given with its conserved first and last residue. The D gene is left open where the match is weak.

D gene: -; V gene: TRBV27; J gene: TRBJ2-7; CDR3 protein: CASSLYEGVSEQYF; CDR3 DNA: TGTGCCAGCAGTTTATATGAGGGAGTATCCGAGCAGTACTTC
D gene: TRBD1; V gene: TRBV5-6; J gene: TRBJ2-2; CDR3 protein: CASSLLDRGNTGELFF; CDR3 DNA: TGTGCCAGCAGCTTATTGGACAGGGGTAACACCGGGGAGCTGTTTTTT
D gene: -; V gene: TRBV9; J gene: TRBJ1-4; CDR3 protein: CASSAGTLATNEKLFF; CDR3 DNA: TGTGCCAGCAGCGCCGGGACACTTGCAACTAATGAAAAACTGTTTTTT
D gene: TRBD1; V gene: TRBV6-5; J gene: TRBJ1-1; CDR3 protein: CASTEQGDSTEAFF; CDR3 DNA: TGTGCCAGCACTGAACAGGGGGATTCCACTGAAGCTTTCTTT
D gene: -; V gene: TRBV28; J gene: TRBJ1-1; CDR3 protein: CASKDNRGEAFF; CDR3 DNA: TGTGCCAGCAAAGACAATCGTGGTGAAGCTTTCTTT
D gene: -; V gene: TRBV29-1; J gene: TRBJ2-1; CDR3 protein: CSFRRDLSYNEQFF; CDR3 DNA: TGCAGCTTTCGCCGGGACTTGTCCTACAATGAGCAGTTCTTC
D gene: TRBD2; V gene: TRBV27; J gene: TRBJ2-7; CDR3 protein: CASPHPPSGRVGEQYF; CDR3 DNA: TGTGCCAGCCCTCACCCCCCTAGCGGGAGGGTCGGAGAGCAGTACTTC
D gene: TRBD1; V gene: TRBV28; J gene: TRBJ2-7; CDR3 protein: CASNPYRGTGEQYF; CDR3 DNA: TGTGCCAGCAATCCTTACAGGGGGACGGGGGAGCAGTACTTC
D gene: -; V gene: TRBV18; J gene: TRBJ2-3; CDR3 protein: CASSPQSTDTQYF; CDR3 DNA: TGTGCCAGCTCACCTCAAAGCACAGATACGCAGTATTTT
D gene: -; V gene: TRBV6-1; J gene: TRBJ2-7; CDR3 protein: CASRLSKNYEQYF; CDR3 DNA: TGTGCCAGCAGACTTTCTAAAAACTACGAGCAGTACTTC